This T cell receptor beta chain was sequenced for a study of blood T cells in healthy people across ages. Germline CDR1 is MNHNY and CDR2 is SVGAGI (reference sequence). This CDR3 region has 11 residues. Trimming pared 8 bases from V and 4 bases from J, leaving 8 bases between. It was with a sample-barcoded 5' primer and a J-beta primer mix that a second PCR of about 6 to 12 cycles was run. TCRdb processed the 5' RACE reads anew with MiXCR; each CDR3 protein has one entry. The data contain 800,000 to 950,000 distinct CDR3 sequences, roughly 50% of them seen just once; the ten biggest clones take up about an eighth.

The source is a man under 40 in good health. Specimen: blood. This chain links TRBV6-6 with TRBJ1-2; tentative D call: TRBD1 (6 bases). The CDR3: CASGQSYGYTF. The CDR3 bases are TGTGCCAGCGGACAGTCCTATGGCTACACCTTC.